This TCR beta chain was sequenced during a study of post-analysis software for immune sequencing data. Overall study findings and caveats: Comparison with controls showed significantly lower normalized Chao1 diversity in multiple sclerosis patients. Strong co-clustering by F measure was evident for samples that had been prepared in the same batch. Five or six TRBV segments were significantly more frequent in patients than in controls. TRBV5-6, TRBV5-1 and TRBV20-1 were among these segments.

TCR beta cDNA libraries had unique molecular identifiers. When about 0.9 to 10 million T cells were used, they gave roughly 500,000 cDNA molecules. TCRdb passed the PCR reads through MiXCR, listing each CDR3 protein once. The sample lists about 810,000 distinct CDR3 sequences, roughly 50% occurring once. Notes on this clonotype: Its antigen is undetermined.

The CDR3 covers 14 residues. Trimming took 7 bases from V and 3 from J; bases not matched to a gene: 7. The V gene's germline CDR1 is MNHEY and CDR2 SVGAGI. The chain recombines TRBV6-5 with TRBJ2-7; 9 nucleotides align to TRBD2. Sequenced material: blood. The source is a girl between 5 and 17 years old with multiple sclerosis. The CDR3 region has the DNA TGTGCCAGCATGGAAGCGGGGGGTCGCTACGAGCAGTACTTC. This translates into CASMEAGGRYEQYF.